Included here is one T cell receptor (beta chain) sequence, with context. This record belongs to a study of control samples from healthy donors and cancer patients. V dropped 3 bases and J dropped 4 bases, with 12 bases sitting between them. This CDR3 has 14 amino acids. CDR1 is LNHDA, CDR2 SQIVND, per germline (reference sequence). Data came from immunoSEQ multiplex PCR; TCRdb stores just in-frame clones and leaves some out. Among roughly 200,000 clones listed, about nine tenths were seen once. This clonotype was obtained from a man aged 25 to 40 in good health. The chain has TRBV19 and TRBJ1-2, with D possibly matching TRBD1 (5 bases). Material for sequencing was blood. CDR3 coding DNA: TGTGCCAGTAGTATCGGGGCTCGTGGCTATGGCTACACCTTC. As protein: CASSIGARGYGYTF.